This T cell receptor beta chain was retrieved from a study of T cell responses to AZD1222 COVID-19 vaccine. Assay used: immunoSEQ multiplex PCR; TCRdb lists only in-frame clones, some missing. This table has approximately 170,000 clones, roughly nine tenths appearing once. Worth noting for this clone: The antigen is undetermined.

Trimming pared 3 bases from V and 7 bases from J, leaving 19 bases between. The germline V gene encodes CDR1 SGHRS and CDR2 YFSETQ. The CDR3 extends over 16 amino acids. Overall study results and limits: Two doses of AZD1222 preceded a rise in Spike-specific TCR breadth and depth. Among the donors, most were white British and more were female, and clonal diversity was possibly underestimated.

This TCR was sampled from an adult in good health. This specimen consisted of peripheral blood, obtained on day 0 of AZD1222 vaccination. The chain carries TRBV5-1 and TRBJ1-4; D is unresolved. The CDR3 protein is CASSSLGRQSGEKLFF. The CDR3 nucleotides are TGCGCCAGCAGCTCCTTAGGCCGGCAGTCTGGTGAAAAACTGTTTTTT.